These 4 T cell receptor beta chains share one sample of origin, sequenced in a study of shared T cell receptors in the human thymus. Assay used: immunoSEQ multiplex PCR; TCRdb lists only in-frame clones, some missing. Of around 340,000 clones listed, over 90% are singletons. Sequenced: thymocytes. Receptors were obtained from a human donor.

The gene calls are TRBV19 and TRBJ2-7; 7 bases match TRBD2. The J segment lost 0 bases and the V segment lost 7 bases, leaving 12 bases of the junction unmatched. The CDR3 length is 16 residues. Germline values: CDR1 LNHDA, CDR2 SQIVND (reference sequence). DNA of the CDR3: TGTGCCAGTACCCCGGGTAGCGGGCAACACTCCTACGAGCAGTACTTC. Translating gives CASTPGSGQHSYEQYF.

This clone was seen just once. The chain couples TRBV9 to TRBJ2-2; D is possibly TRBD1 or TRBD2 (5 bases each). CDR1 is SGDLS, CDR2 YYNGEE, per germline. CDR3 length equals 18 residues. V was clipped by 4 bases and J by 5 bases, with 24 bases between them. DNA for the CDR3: TGTGCCAGCAGCTCAATTATCGCAGGGACCTTAGGAACCGGGGAGCTGTTTTTT. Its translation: CASSSIIAGTLGTGELFF.

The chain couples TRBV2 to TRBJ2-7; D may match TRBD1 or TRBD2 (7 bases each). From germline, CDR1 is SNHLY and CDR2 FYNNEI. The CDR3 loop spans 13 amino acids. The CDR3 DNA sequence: TGTGTTACTAGCAGGGAGGGGGCGTGGGAGCAGTACTTC. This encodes CVTSREGAWEQYF.

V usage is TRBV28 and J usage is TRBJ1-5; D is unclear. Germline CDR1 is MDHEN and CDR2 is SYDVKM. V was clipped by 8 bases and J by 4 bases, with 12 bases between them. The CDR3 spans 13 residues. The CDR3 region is CASRITWNQPQHF. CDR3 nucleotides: TGTGCCAGCCGGATAACATGGAATCAGCCCCAGCATTTT.